This T cell receptor (beta chain) was retrieved from a study of identifying expanded T cells in peripheral blood. Generated by immunoSEQ multiplex PCR, the TCRdb table keeps only in-frame clones and is missing some. Among about 78,000 clones listed, about four fifths were seen once. The CDR3 sequence is 17 residues long. The germline gives CDR1 MNHEY, CDR2 SMNVEV (reference sequence). J gave up 8 bases and V 5 bases, and 13 bases lay outside the gene matches. The chain links TRBV27 to TRBJ2-3, with 13 nucleotides matching TRBD2. This receptor was taken from a person aged 18-70 years in good health. The material sequenced was blood. The CDR3 loop is CASSLSSLAGGPGTQYF. In nucleotides, the CDR3 is TGTGCCAGCAGTCTCAGCTCACTAGCGGGAGGGCCGGGTACGCAGTATTTT.